A selection of T cell receptor beta chains follows, all from one sample in a study of blood T cell repertoires in COVID-19. Clones were read by immunoSEQ multiplex PCR, and TCRdb kept only the in-frame ones, dropping some. The sample yields roughly 250,000 clones, 82% seen once. The material sequenced was peripheral blood. These receptors came from a woman aged 60-70 years with active or convalescent COVID-19. Each CDR3 is given without its conserved first and last residue. The order of the fields is J gene, V gene, CDR3 protein.

>TRBJ1-1|TRBV29-1
SVAGRLGTEAF
>TRBJ2-3|TRBV7-2
ASSLVWGLAGGQADTQY
>TRBJ2-5|TRBV5-1
ASSPGYGVSSGWTQY
>TRBJ2-5|TRBV19
ASSYSPSGQETQY
>TRBJ2-1|TRBV7-3
ASSSHPRGQRGANYNEQF
>TRBJ2-7|TRBV2
ASSEAGPTRGQY
>TRBJ1-1|TRBV2
ASSEAGRGAAF
>TRBJ2-5|TRBV2
ASSKDRGTQETQY
>TRBJ1-6|TRBV19
ASNRVTPYNSPLH
>TRBJ1-6|TRBV30
AWSGQKLGDSLRNSPLH
>TRBJ2-2|TRBV25-1
ASSPVGRGELF
>TRBJ1-1|TRBV12-3/TRBV12-4
ASSSAGRGAF
>TRBJ1-4|TRBV28
ASRPIRDRGPPATEKLF
>TRBJ2-1|TRBV25-1
ASSEAGTGGDEQF
>TRBJ2-3|TRBV19
ASSISSGGLAGTDTQY
>TRBJ2-5|TRBV29-1
SVVRGAAETQY
>TRBJ1-5|TRBV15
ATSRDQRGGRHPQH
>TRBJ1-2|TRBV5-8
ASRTGFNNYGYT
>TRBJ1-1|TRBV7-9
ASSLGQGDEAF
>TRBJ1-2|TRBV4-1
ASSQVPGTPNYGYT
>TRBJ1-2|TRBV28
ASSFFRGLYGYT
>TRBJ2-7|TRBV18
ASSPSGGAAYEQY
>TRBJ2-2|TRBV4-2
ASSQAGTSNTGELF
>TRBJ2-7|TRBV2
ASSATRQGPYEQY
>TRBJ1-2|TRBV10-2
ASLGGGYT
>TRBJ2-3|TRBV7-7
ASSPTGTDTQY
>TRBJ1-2|TRBV6-1
ASRMDSPNYGYT
>TRBJ2-7|TRBV10-3
AISASTGRRAYEQY
>TRBJ1-4|TRBV7-9
ASSYQEVGRNEKLF
>TRBJ1-6|TRBV30
AWSPGGEGALH
>TRBJ1-3|TRBV29-1
SVEGPTDRERSGNTIY
>TRBJ2-7|TRBV30
AWSKVASPI
>TRBJ1-1|TRBV5-6
ASTGRGTEAF
>TRBJ2-7|TRBV7-9
ASSLGQYYEQY
>TRBJ1-2|TRBV20-1
SASRQGAGGYT
>TRBJ1-6|TRBV7-3
ASSPGSSNSPLH
>TRBJ1-4|TRBV19
ASSRGGNEGLF
>TRBJ1-1|TRBV19
ASSIAMATEAF
>TRBJ1-4|TRBV11-3
ASSSTGSNEKLF
>TRBJ1-1|TRBV21-1
ASKGNRGVNTEAF
>TRBJ2-7|TRBV7-9
ASSWEEENSYEQY
>TRBJ1-1|TRBV12-3/TRBV12-4
ASSLDPQGKAF
>TRBJ1-2|TRBV25-1
ASSEWGQGYGYT
>TRBJ1-5|TRBV19
ASTSGTLNQPQH
>TRBJ1-1|TRBV5-1
ASSRRQFMNTEAF
>TRBJ2-2|TRBV4-2
ASSRAGTSGNTGELF